These T cell receptor beta chains were read from a single sample in a study of blood T cell repertoires in COVID-19. Generated by immunoSEQ multiplex PCR, the TCRdb table keeps only in-frame clones and is missing some. The sample records about 50,000 clones, approximately 91% being singletons. What was sequenced was peripheral blood. The receptor source for this set is a human donor in a cohort sampled during active COVID-19. Each CDR3 is given with its conserved first and last residue. Fields, in order: CDR3 protein, CDR3 DNA, J gene, V gene, clone size, D gene. The D gene is left open where the match is weak. Where a row states a size, it is once, few, many or the class of an expanded clone; other rows omit it.

cdr3_aa: CATSRETGAVYEQYF
cdr3_nt: TGTGCCACCAGCAGAGAGACAGGGGCGGTCTACGAGCAGTACTTC
j_call: TRBJ2-7
v_call: TRBV15
clone_size: -
d_call: TRBD1

cdr3_aa: CASSLVQGNEQFF
cdr3_nt: TGTGCCAGCAGCTTAGTACAGGGCAATGAGCAGTTCTTC
j_call: TRBJ2-1
v_call: TRBV5-4
clone_size: -
d_call: -

cdr3_aa: CASEEDGNLAKNIQYF
cdr3_nt: TGTGCCAGCGAGGAGGATGGGAATTTAGCCAAAAACATTCAGTACTTC
j_call: TRBJ2-4
v_call: TRBV2
clone_size: -
d_call: -

cdr3_aa: CASSIYGWDTGELFF
cdr3_nt: TGTGCCAGTAGTATATACGGGTGGGACACCGGGGAGCTGTTTTTT
j_call: TRBJ2-2
v_call: TRBV19
clone_size: -
d_call: -

cdr3_aa: CAWSRDRVNEKLFF
cdr3_nt: TGTGCCTGGAGTCGGGACAGGGTTAATGAAAAACTGTTTTTT
j_call: TRBJ1-4
v_call: TRBV30
clone_size: -
d_call: TRBD1

cdr3_aa: CASSAGGPGGNQPQHF
cdr3_nt: TGTGCCAGCAGTGCTGGTGGGCCAGGGGGCAATCAGCCCCAGCATTTT
j_call: TRBJ1-5
v_call: TRBV6-1
clone_size: -
d_call: -

cdr3_aa: CASSILGGSFEQFF
cdr3_nt: TGTGCCAGTAGTATCCTAGGCGGAAGTTTTGAGCAGTTCTTC
j_call: TRBJ2-1
v_call: TRBV19
clone_size: -
d_call: -

cdr3_aa: CASSPEGGDTSTDTQYF
cdr3_nt: TGTGCCAGCAGCCCCGAGGGCGGGGATACTAGCACAGATACGCAGTATTTT
j_call: TRBJ2-3
v_call: TRBV7-9
clone_size: -
d_call: -

cdr3_aa: CATLAGEGHEQFF
cdr3_nt: TGTGCCACCTTAGCGGGAGAAGGGCATGAGCAGTTCTTC
j_call: TRBJ2-1
v_call: TRBV24-1
clone_size: -
d_call: TRBD2

cdr3_aa: CASSGRRWETQYF
cdr3_nt: TGTGCCAGTAGTGGTCGGCGGTGGGAGACCCAGTACTTC
j_call: TRBJ2-5
v_call: TRBV19
clone_size: -
d_call: -

cdr3_aa: CSVETANYGYTF
cdr3_nt: TGCAGCGTTGAAACAGCTAACTATGGCTACACCTTC
j_call: TRBJ1-2
v_call: TRBV29-1
clone_size: -
d_call: -

cdr3_aa: CASSSRDREEQYF
cdr3_nt: TGTGCCAGCTCCTCCCGGGACAGGGAGGAGCAGTACTTC
j_call: TRBJ2-7
v_call: TRBV18
clone_size: -
d_call: TRBD1

cdr3_aa: CASSLSAIADTDTQYF
cdr3_nt: TGTGCCAGCAGTTTATCGGCCATAGCGGACACAGATACGCAGTATTTT
j_call: TRBJ2-3
v_call: TRBV27
clone_size: -
d_call: -

cdr3_aa: CASSVEAGETTEAFF
cdr3_nt: TGTGCCAGCAGCGTAGAGGCAGGGGAGACCACTGAAGCTTTCTTT
j_call: TRBJ1-1
v_call: TRBV9
clone_size: -
d_call: -

cdr3_aa: CASSPNPYDKQYF
cdr3_nt: TGTGCCAGCAGTCCCAACCCCTACGACAAGCAGTACTTC
j_call: TRBJ2-7
v_call: TRBV6-6
clone_size: -
d_call: -

cdr3_aa: CASSWGQSNYGYTF
cdr3_nt: TGTGCCAGCAGTTGGGGACAGTCGAACTATGGCTACACCTTC
j_call: TRBJ1-2
v_call: TRBV28
clone_size: -
d_call: TRBD1

cdr3_aa: CASSPRSSGVSTDTQYF
cdr3_nt: TGTGCCAGCAGCCCAAGGTCTAGCGGGGTTAGCACAGATACGCAGTATTTT
j_call: TRBJ2-3
v_call: TRBV7-2
clone_size: once
d_call: TRBD2

cdr3_aa: CASRLGPGGKNAEAFF
cdr3_nt: TGTGCCAGCAGGTTGGGGCCAGGGGGCAAAAATGCTGAAGCTTTCTTT
j_call: TRBJ1-1
v_call: TRBV7-8
clone_size: -
d_call: TRBD1

cdr3_aa: CASSIAEVDSYNEQFF
cdr3_nt: TGTGCCAGTAGTATAGCCGAGGTAGACTCCTACAATGAGCAGTTCTTC
j_call: TRBJ2-1
v_call: TRBV19
clone_size: -
d_call: -

cdr3_aa: CAISDAGLETQYF
cdr3_nt: TGTGCCATCAGTGATGCGGGATTGGAGACCCAGTACTTC
j_call: TRBJ2-5
v_call: TRBV10-3
clone_size: -
d_call: -

cdr3_aa: CASSYFTGGRAQPQHF
cdr3_nt: TGTGCCAGCAGTTACTTTACAGGGGGCCGAGCTCAGCCCCAGCATTTT
j_call: TRBJ1-5
v_call: TRBV6-6
clone_size: -
d_call: TRBD1

cdr3_aa: CASSPPVTSTDTQYF
cdr3_nt: TGTGCCAGCTCACCACCGGTCACTAGCACAGATACGCAGTATTTT
j_call: TRBJ2-3
v_call: TRBV18
clone_size: -
d_call: -

cdr3_aa: CASSPDPGSGTGELFF
cdr3_nt: TGTGCCAGCAGCCCAGACCCCGGGAGCGGGACCGGGGAGCTGTTTTTT
j_call: TRBJ2-2
v_call: TRBV5-4
clone_size: -
d_call: -

cdr3_aa: CASSPGEGATNEKLFF
cdr3_nt: TGTGCCAGCTCACCTGGGGAAGGGGCAACTAATGAAAAACTGTTTTTT
j_call: TRBJ1-4
v_call: TRBV18
clone_size: -
d_call: -

cdr3_aa: CASSQGMGTSGGTDTQYF
cdr3_nt: TGTGCCAGCAGCCAAGGGATGGGGACTAGCGGGGGCACAGATACGCAGTATTTT
j_call: TRBJ2-3
v_call: TRBV4-2
clone_size: -
d_call: TRBD2

cdr3_aa: CASSLTLAGDRPRRDTDTQYF
cdr3_nt: TGTGCCAGCAGCTTAACGCTAGCGGGGGACCGGCCCCGGAGAGACACAGATACGCAGTATTTT
j_call: TRBJ2-3
v_call: TRBV7-8
clone_size: once
d_call: TRBD2

cdr3_aa: CASSLALSTDTQYF
cdr3_nt: TGTGCCAGCAGCTTAGCTCTTAGCACAGATACGCAGTATTTT
j_call: TRBJ2-3
v_call: TRBV11-3
clone_size: -
d_call: -

cdr3_aa: CASSQDPIRNTGELFF
cdr3_nt: TGCGCCAGCAGCCAAGATCCGATCAGGAACACCGGGGAGCTGTTTTTT
j_call: TRBJ2-2
v_call: TRBV4-1
clone_size: -
d_call: -

cdr3_aa: CASSPGNQPQHF
cdr3_nt: TGTGCCAGCAGCCCCGGCAATCAGCCCCAGCATTTT
j_call: TRBJ1-5
v_call: TRBV11-2
clone_size: -
d_call: -

cdr3_aa: CASRLAGANVLTF
cdr3_nt: TGTGCCAGCCGACTGGCTGGGGCCAACGTCCTGACTTTC
j_call: TRBJ2-6
v_call: TRBV27
clone_size: -
d_call: -

cdr3_aa: CASRRTGTVNTEAFF
cdr3_nt: TGTGCCAGCAGGCGTACCGGGACTGTGAACACTGAAGCTTTCTTT
j_call: TRBJ1-1
v_call: TRBV6-5
clone_size: -
d_call: -

cdr3_aa: CASLLTGGASETQYF
cdr3_nt: TGTGCCAGCCTCCTCACCGGGGGGGCAAGCGAGACCCAGTACTTC
j_call: TRBJ2-5
v_call: TRBV5-4
clone_size: -
d_call: TRBD2

cdr3_aa: CASSQGTSGIDEQFF
cdr3_nt: TGTGCCAGCTCCCAAGGCACTAGCGGAATCGATGAGCAGTTCTTC
j_call: TRBJ2-1
v_call: TRBV18
clone_size: -
d_call: TRBD2

cdr3_aa: CASSIDRYGNTGELFF
cdr3_nt: TGTGCCAGCAGCATTGACAGATACGGGAACACCGGGGAGCTGTTTTTT
j_call: TRBJ2-2
v_call: TRBV13
clone_size: -
d_call: -

cdr3_aa: CASSLRTSGVPHGEQFF
cdr3_nt: TGTGCCAGCAGCCTACGGACTAGCGGAGTGCCTCATGGAGAGCAGTTCTTC
j_call: TRBJ2-1
v_call: TRBV5-6
clone_size: -
d_call: TRBD2

cdr3_aa: CASSSPGQPSTDTQYF
cdr3_nt: TGTGCCAGTAGTTCGCCGGGACAGCCGAGCACAGATACGCAGTATTTT
j_call: TRBJ2-3
v_call: TRBV19
clone_size: -
d_call: TRBD1

cdr3_aa: CASRKQGAFNYGYTF
cdr3_nt: TGTGCCAGCAGAAAACAGGGGGCTTTTAACTATGGCTACACCTTC
j_call: TRBJ1-2
v_call: TRBV13
clone_size: -
d_call: TRBD1

cdr3_aa: CSGGRDRDTGELFF
cdr3_nt: TGCAGCGGGGGCCGGGACAGGGATACCGGGGAGCTGTTTTTT
j_call: TRBJ2-2
v_call: TRBV29-1
clone_size: -
d_call: TRBD1

cdr3_aa: CASSSGTVYEQYF
cdr3_nt: TGTGCCAGCAGTTCCGGGACAGTCTACGAGCAGTACTTC
j_call: TRBJ2-7
v_call: TRBV6-6
clone_size: -
d_call: TRBD1

cdr3_aa: CASSLGGGSYNEQFF
cdr3_nt: TGTGCCAGCAGCTTAGGCGGGGGGTCCTACAATGAGCAGTTCTTC
j_call: TRBJ2-1
v_call: TRBV5-8
clone_size: -
d_call: TRBD2

cdr3_aa: CASSPNRGDNEKLFF
cdr3_nt: TGTGCCAGCAGTCCAAACAGGGGGGATAATGAAAAACTGTTTTTT
j_call: TRBJ1-4
v_call: TRBV7-2
clone_size: -
d_call: TRBD1

cdr3_aa: CASSSVRQGGNQPQHF
cdr3_nt: TGTGCCAGCAGTTCGGTACGACAGGGAGGCAATCAGCCCCAGCATTTT
j_call: TRBJ1-5
v_call: TRBV27
clone_size: once
d_call: TRBD1

cdr3_aa: CASSFQGSEAFF
cdr3_nt: TGTGCCAGCAGTTTTCAGGGATCTGAAGCTTTCTTT
j_call: TRBJ1-1
v_call: TRBV27
clone_size: few
d_call: -

cdr3_aa: CASSDGWGPGELFF
cdr3_nt: TGTGCCAGCAGCGATGGGTGGGGGCCCGGGGAGCTGTTTTTT
j_call: TRBJ2-2
v_call: TRBV6-5
clone_size: -
d_call: -

cdr3_aa: CASSLQGNQPQHF
cdr3_nt: TGTGCCAGCAGCTTACAGGGCAATCAGCCCCAGCATTTT
j_call: TRBJ1-5
v_call: TRBV7-9
clone_size: -
d_call: -

cdr3_aa: CASSPRDTAKNIQYF
cdr3_nt: TGCGCCAGCAGCCCCCGGGACACAGCCAAAAACATTCAGTACTTC
j_call: TRBJ2-4
v_call: TRBV5-1
clone_size: -
d_call: -

cdr3_aa: CASTPDRGLAKNIQYF
cdr3_nt: TGTGCCAGTACCCCAGACAGGGGTCTAGCCAAAAACATTCAGTACTTC
j_call: TRBJ2-4
v_call: TRBV19
clone_size: -
d_call: TRBD1

cdr3_aa: CASSVGGRQFSYEQYF
cdr3_nt: TGTGCCAGCAGCGTAGGAGGTCGGCAGTTTTCTTACGAGCAGTACTTC
j_call: TRBJ2-7
v_call: TRBV9
clone_size: -
d_call: -

cdr3_aa: CASSGPGQGAIGTGELFF
cdr3_nt: TGTGCCAGCTCAGGTCCGGGACAGGGGGCAATCGGCACCGGGGAGCTGTTTTTT
j_call: TRBJ2-2
v_call: TRBV18
clone_size: -
d_call: TRBD1

cdr3_aa: CASSPGRANQPQHF
cdr3_nt: TGTGCCAGCTCACCGGGCAGGGCCAATCAGCCCCAGCATTTT
j_call: TRBJ1-5
v_call: TRBV18
clone_size: -
d_call: -